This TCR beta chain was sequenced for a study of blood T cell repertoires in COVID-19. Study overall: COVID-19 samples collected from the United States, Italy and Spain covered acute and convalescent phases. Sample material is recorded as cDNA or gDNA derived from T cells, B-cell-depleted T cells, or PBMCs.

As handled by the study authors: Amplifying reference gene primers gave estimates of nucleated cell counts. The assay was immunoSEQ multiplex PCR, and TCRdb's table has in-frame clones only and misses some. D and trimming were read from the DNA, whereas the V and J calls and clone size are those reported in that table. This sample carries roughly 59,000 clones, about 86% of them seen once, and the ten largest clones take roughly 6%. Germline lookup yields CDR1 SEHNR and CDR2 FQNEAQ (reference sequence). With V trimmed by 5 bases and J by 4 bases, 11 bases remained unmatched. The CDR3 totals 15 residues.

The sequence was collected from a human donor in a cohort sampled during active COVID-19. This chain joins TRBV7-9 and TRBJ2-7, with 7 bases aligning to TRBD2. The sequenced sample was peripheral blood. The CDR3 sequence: CASSPVWSGMYEQYF. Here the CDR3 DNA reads TGTGCCAGCAGCCCCGTTTGGAGCGGGATGTACGAGCAGTACTTC.